This passage covers 21 T cell receptor beta chains from one sample sequenced in a study of shared clonotypes between healthy human individuals. The method was immunoSEQ multiplex PCR; TCRdb's version includes in-frame clones alone and lacks a portion of them. The sample lists 2,500,000 or so clones, just over 90% occurring once. The sample comprised naive CD4+ T cells sorted from blood. Subset meaning: CD45RA+ positively selected. The origin of the receptors is a man aged 18-30 years in good health.

The rearrangement links TRBV7-2 to TRBJ2-3, with TRBD2 identical over 7 bases. The CDR3 runs to 15 residues. Trimming cost V 8 bases and J 0 bases; bases outside gene matches: 8. Per the germline V gene, CDR1 is SGHTA and CDR2 is FQGNSA. The CDR3 loop is CASDRSGLSTDTQYF. The CDR3 nucleotides are TGTGCCAGCGACCGTAGCGGGCTCAGCACAGATACGCAGTATTTT. The full variable domain, completed using reference TRBV7-2 and TRBJ2-3, is GAGVSQSPSNKVTEKGKDVELRCDPISGHTALYWYRQSLGQGLEFLIYFQGNSAPDKSGLPSDRFSAERTGGSVSTLTIQRTQQEDSAVYLCASDRSGLSTDTQYFGPGTRLTVL.

V gene TRBV5-4 combines with J gene TRBJ1-6; D is uncertain. The ends were cut back, 0 bases at V and 7 bases at J, with 14 bases in the middle. From germline, CDR1 is SGHNT and CDR2 YYREEE (reference sequence). This CDR3 has 16 amino acids. Here the CDR3 reads CASSLGVGNSNSPLHF. CDR3 DNA sequence: TGTGCCAGCAGCTTGGGGGTAGGGAACTCGAATTCACCCCTCCACTTT.

The rearrangement joins TRBV10-3 to TRBJ2-5, with D perhaps matching TRBD2 (7 bases). Per the germline V gene, CDR1 is ENHRY and CDR2 is SYGVKD. With 7 bases removed from V and 3 bases from J, the gap between germline ends came to 15 bases. The CDR3 sequence is 14 residues long. The CDR3 DNA is TGTGCCATCATGGGCGCGGGGGCCGAAGAGACCCAGTACTTC. It specifies CAIMGAGAEETQYF.

This chain uses TRBV11-2 with TRBJ2-7, with 7 bases that match TRBD1. The CDR3 is 17 residues long. V shed 4 bases, J shed 0 bases, and the junction held 12 bases outside the gene matches. Germline lookup yields CDR1 SGHAT and CDR2 FQNNGV. CDR3 in amino acids: CASSYQVTGSPSYEQYF. The CDR3 region has the DNA TGTGCCAGCAGCTACCAGGTGACAGGGAGCCCCTCCTACGAGCAGTACTTC.

This clone showed up just a few times. The chain has TRBV30 and TRBJ1-4; D gene uncertain. CDR1 is GTSNPN and CDR2 is SVGIG in the germline V gene (reference sequence). The CDR3 length is 13 residues. The germline V and J ends were trimmed by 2 bases and 8 bases, with 12 bases remaining between them. DNA for the CDR3: TGTGCCTGGAGTTCAGACCACGGGGAAAAACTGTTTTTT. It codes for CAWSSDHGEKLFF.

Concerning this clone itself: Other DNA sequences within the sample encode an identical CDR3. The CDR3 protein is CASRGTADNSPLHF. The CDR3, as DNA: TGTGCCAGCAGGGGGACAGCCGATAATTCACCCCTCCACTTT. This chain uses TRBV2 with TRBJ1-6, with 7 bases fitting TRBD1. The CDR3 contains 14 residues. In germline, CDR1 is SNHLY, CDR2 FYNNEI. The ends lost 6 bases at V and 5 bases at J; junction bases unmatched: 4.

This chain links TRBV5-1 with TRBJ2-3; tentatively, D is TRBD2 (6 bases). Germline CDR1 SGHRS, CDR2 YFSETQ. This CDR3 has 15 amino acids. Trimming took off 4 bases at V and 7 bases at J, with 19 bases between the two ends. CDR3 amino acids: CASSGETSLGNTQYF. CDR3 nucleotide sequence: TGCGCCAGCAGCGGGGAGACTAGTTTAGGGAATACGCAGTATTTT.

The chain links TRBV7-6 to TRBJ2-1; TRBD2 matches 8 bases. The CDR3 is 17 residues long. The germline V gene encodes CDR1 SGHVS and CDR2 FNYEAQ. V shed 1 base and J 7 bases; nucleotides not matched to a gene: 12. The CDR3: CASSLGMSSGRKNEQFF. The CDR3 coding sequence is TGTGCCAGCAGCTTAGGGATGTCGAGCGGGAGAAAGAATGAGCAGTTCTTC.

This sequence joins TRBV4-1 and TRBJ2-1, with D unresolved. CDR3 length: 16 residues. Germline V gives CDR1 MGHRA, CDR2 YSYEKL. The ends were cut back, 2 bases at V and 5 bases at J, with 16 bases in the middle. The CDR3, as DNA: TGCGCCAGCAGCCAACCCCTACGCGGCCGGAACAATGAGCAGTTCTTC. Translated, it gives CASSQPLRGRNNEQFF.

In regard to this clone: The sample contains more than one DNA sequence encoding this CDR3. The V gene is TRBV7-2, the J gene TRBJ2-7; a possible D gene is TRBD2 (5 bases). Germline CDR1 reads SGHTA; CDR2 reads FQGNSA. Trimming stripped 1 base from V and 4 bases from J, with 11 bases between. This CDR3 contains 14 residues. CDR3 sequence: CASSLGGSAYEQYF. The DNA for the CDR3 is TGTGCCAGCAGCTTAGGAGGGAGTGCGTACGAGCAGTACTTC.

V and J are TRBV2 and TRBJ1-3; 7 bases line up with TRBD1. The CDR3 has 14 residues. The germline CDR1 and CDR2 sequences are SNHLY and FYNNEI. The J segment lost 4 bases and the V segment lost 4 bases, leaving 4 bases of the junction unmatched. The CDR3: CASSATGVGNTIYF. The CDR3 bases are TGTGCCAGCAGTGCCACAGGGGTGGGAAACACCATATATTTT.

This chain links TRBV5-6 with TRBJ1-5, with 9 bases lining up with TRBD1. Trimming removed 4 bases from V and 4 bases from J; junction bases left unmatched: 9. The CDR3 has 16 residues. CDR1 and CDR2 (germline): SGHDT, YYEEEE. The CDR3 spells CASSLRQGGLNQPQHF. CDR3 sequence (DNA): TGTGCCAGCAGCCTAAGACAGGGGGGCCTTAATCAGCCCCAGCATTTT.

Of note for this clone: The sample contains more than one DNA sequence encoding this CDR3. This sequence joins TRBV11-2 and TRBJ2-2, with D possibly being TRBD2 (5 bases). Germline V lookup: CDR1 SGHAT, CDR2 FQNNGV. The V and J ends lost 1 base and 4 bases respectively, with 7 bases between them. The CDR3 covers 14 residues. The CDR3: CASSLGLATGELFF. The CDR3 DNA follows: TGTGCCAGCAGCTTAGGGCTAGCCACCGGGGAGCTGTTTTTT.

A remark on this clone: The same CDR3 is also encoded by other DNA sequences in this sample. J is TRBJ1-1 and V is TRBV5-6; no reliable D call. The CDR3 runs 13 residues. Per germline, CDR1 SGHDT and CDR2 YYEEEE. The V gene lost 1 base and the J gene lost 0 bases, with 4 bases spanning the gap. CDR3 nucleotide sequence: TGTGCCAGCAGCTTGTCAGTGAACACTGAAGCTTTCTTT. It is translated as CASSLSVNTEAFF.

The chain is built from TRBV7-2 and TRBJ2-7, with D unclear. The germline V gene has CDR1 SGHTA and CDR2 FQGNSA. The CDR3 has 12 amino acids. V lost 1 base, J lost 6 bases, and 7 bases lay in between. CDR3 in DNA: TGTGCCAGCAGCTTAGAGGTCCTCGAGCAGTACTTC. Its protein is CASSLEVLEQYF.

The chain uses TRBV5-1 and TRBJ2-3, with D possibly TRBD2 on 6 matching bases. The CDR3 has 15 amino acids. Germline-derived CDR1 and CDR2 are SGHRS and YFSETQ. The ends were cut back, 7 bases at V and 2 bases at J, with 17 bases in the middle. The CDR3 sequence: CASGQTGVTTDTQYF. DNA for the CDR3: TGCGCCAGCGGGCAAACGGGGGTTACCACAGATACGCAGTATTTT.

This CDR3 is CATSSSSGVGEQYF. The DNA for the CDR3 is TGTGCCACCAGCAGTTCAAGCGGGGTGGGGGAGCAGTACTTC. J is TRBJ2-7 and V is TRBV15; 7 bases map to TRBD2. The CDR3 is 14 residues long. Germline CDR1 and CDR2: LNHNV and YYDKDF (reference sequence). The ends lost 3 bases at V and 7 bases at J; junction bases unmatched: 9.

The rearrangement joins TRBV4-1 to TRBJ1-2; TRBD1 agrees at 7 bases. V shed 1 base and J 1 base; nucleotides not matched to a gene: 6. The CDR3 covers 16 residues. Germline CDR1 reads MGHRA; CDR2 reads YSYEKL. The CDR3 coding sequence is TGCGCCAGCAGCCAAGCACAGGGGTGGTATAACTATGGCTACACCTTC. This translates into CASSQAQGWYNYGYTF.

The CDR3 spells CASSTSSGSRNEQYF. CDR3 sequence (DNA): TGTGCCAGCAGCACTTCAAGCGGGAGCAGAAACGAGCAGTACTTC. V and J are TRBV7-2 and TRBJ2-7, with 8 bases identical to TRBD2. CDR3 length: 15 amino acids. V gave up 5 bases and J gave up 5 bases; unmatched junction bases: 11. The germline CDR1 and CDR2 sequences are SGHTA and FQGNSA. Using reference TRBV7-2 and TRBJ2-7 for the parts outside the CDR3, the full variable domain is GAGVSQSPSNKVTEKGKDVELRCDPISGHTALYWYRQSLGQGLEFLIYFQGNSAPDKSGLPSDRFSAERTGGSVSTLTIQRTQQEDSAVYLCASSTSSGSRNEQYFGPGTRLTVT.

In its sample, this clone was seen once. The chain uses TRBV27 and TRBJ2-5, with D unresolved. Trimming left V 11 bases short and J 3 bases short, with 16 bases between. Germline V gene data show CDR1 as MNHEY and CDR2 as SMNVEV (reference sequence). This CDR3 contains 13 residues. The CDR3 region has the DNA TGTGCCCCCCAAAGTCGGCATGAAGAGACCCAGTACTTC. The encoded protein is CAPQSRHEETQYF.

The genes are TRBV6-5 and TRBJ1-1, with a weak D call TRBD1 (6 bases). Trimming stripped 1 base from V and 1 base from J, with 10 bases between. The CDR3 runs to 15 residues. Germline V gene sequence: CDR1 MNHEY, CDR2 SVGAGI. CDR3 amino acids: CASSYWGRSNTEAFF. The CDR3, as DNA: TGTGCCAGCAGTTACTGGGGGCGGTCGAACACTGAAGCTTTCTTT.